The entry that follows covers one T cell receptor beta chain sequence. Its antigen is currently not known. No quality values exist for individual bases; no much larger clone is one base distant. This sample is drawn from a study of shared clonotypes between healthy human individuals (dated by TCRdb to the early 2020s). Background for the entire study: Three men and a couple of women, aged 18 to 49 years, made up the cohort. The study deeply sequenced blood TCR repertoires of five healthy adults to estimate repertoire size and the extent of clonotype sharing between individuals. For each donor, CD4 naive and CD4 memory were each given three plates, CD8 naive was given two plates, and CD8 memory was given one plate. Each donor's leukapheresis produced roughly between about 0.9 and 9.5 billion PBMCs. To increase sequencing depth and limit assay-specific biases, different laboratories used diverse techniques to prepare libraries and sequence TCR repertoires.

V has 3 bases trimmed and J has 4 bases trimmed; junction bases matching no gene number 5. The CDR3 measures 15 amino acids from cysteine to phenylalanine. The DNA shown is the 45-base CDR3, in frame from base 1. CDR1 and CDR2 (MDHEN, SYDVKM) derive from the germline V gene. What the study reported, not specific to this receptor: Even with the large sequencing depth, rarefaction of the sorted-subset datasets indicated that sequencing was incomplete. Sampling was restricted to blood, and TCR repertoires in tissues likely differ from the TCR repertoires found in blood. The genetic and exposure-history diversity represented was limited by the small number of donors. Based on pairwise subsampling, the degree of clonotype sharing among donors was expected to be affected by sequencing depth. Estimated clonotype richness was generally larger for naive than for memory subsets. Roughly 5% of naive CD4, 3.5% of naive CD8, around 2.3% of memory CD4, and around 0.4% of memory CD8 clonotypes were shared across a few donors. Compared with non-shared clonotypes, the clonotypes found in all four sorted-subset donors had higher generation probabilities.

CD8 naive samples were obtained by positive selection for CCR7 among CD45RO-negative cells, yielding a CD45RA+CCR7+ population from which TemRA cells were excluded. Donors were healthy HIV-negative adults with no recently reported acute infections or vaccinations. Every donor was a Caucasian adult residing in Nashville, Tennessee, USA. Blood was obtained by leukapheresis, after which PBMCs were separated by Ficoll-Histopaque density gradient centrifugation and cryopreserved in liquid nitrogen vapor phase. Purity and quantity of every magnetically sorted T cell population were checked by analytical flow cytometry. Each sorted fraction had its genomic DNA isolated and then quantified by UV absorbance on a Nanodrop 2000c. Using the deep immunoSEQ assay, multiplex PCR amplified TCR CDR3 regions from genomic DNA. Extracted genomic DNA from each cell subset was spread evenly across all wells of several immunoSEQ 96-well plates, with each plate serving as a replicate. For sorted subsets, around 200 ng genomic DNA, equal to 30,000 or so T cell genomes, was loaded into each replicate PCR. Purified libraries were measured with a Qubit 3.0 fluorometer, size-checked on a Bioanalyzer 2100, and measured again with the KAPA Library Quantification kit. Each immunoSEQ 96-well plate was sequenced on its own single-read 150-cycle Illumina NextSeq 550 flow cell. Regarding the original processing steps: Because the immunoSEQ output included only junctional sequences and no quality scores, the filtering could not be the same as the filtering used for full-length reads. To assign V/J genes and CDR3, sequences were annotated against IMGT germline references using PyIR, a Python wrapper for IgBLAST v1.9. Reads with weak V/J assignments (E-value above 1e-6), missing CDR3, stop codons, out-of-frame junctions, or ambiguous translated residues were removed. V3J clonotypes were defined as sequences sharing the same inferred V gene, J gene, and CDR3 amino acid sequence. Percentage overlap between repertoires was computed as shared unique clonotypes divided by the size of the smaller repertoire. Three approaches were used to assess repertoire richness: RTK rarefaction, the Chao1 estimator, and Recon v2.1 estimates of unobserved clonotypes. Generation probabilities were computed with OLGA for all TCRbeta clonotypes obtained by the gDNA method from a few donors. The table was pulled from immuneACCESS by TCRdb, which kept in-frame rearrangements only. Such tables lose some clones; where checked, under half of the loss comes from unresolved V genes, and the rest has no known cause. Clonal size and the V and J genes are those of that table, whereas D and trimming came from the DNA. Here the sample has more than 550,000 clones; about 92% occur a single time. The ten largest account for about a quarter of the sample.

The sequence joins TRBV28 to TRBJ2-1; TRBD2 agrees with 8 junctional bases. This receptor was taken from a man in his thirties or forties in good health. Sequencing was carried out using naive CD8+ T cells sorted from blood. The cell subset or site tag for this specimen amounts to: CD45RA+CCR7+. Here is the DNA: TGTGCCAGCAGTTTCGCTAGCGGGCTTTACAATGAGCAGTTCTTC. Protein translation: CASSFASGLYNEQFF.